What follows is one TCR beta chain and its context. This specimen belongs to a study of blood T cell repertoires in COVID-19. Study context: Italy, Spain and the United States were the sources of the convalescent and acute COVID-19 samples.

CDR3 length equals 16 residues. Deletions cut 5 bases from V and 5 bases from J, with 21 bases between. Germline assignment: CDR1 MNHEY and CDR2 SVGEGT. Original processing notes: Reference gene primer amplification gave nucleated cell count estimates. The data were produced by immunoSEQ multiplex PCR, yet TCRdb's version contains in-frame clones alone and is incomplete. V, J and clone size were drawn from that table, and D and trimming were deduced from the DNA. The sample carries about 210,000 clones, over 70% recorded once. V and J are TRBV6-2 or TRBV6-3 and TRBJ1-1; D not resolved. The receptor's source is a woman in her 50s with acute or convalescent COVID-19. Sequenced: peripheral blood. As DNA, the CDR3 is TGTGCCAGCAGTCCCCTCTCCGACACGAAGGCGACTGAAGCTTTCTTT. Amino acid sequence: CASSPLSDTKATEAFF.